The 31 T cell receptor beta chains listed next were all sequenced from one sample in a study of T cell repertoires in MIS-A myocarditis (dated 2022 in TCRdb). Receptors were amplified or captured by the immunoSEQ multiplex PCR assay. TCRdb re-hosts the immuneACCESS table, in-frame sequences only. Its copies lack some clones; in the studies checked, an unresolved V gene accounts for under half of them, and the cause for the rest is not known. For this sample the table gives some 740 clones, of which roughly 89% were detected only once. Under 15% of the sample is held by the ten biggest clonotypes. The sequencing input was pericardium tissue obtained at autopsy. This specimen's cell subset or site label, interpreted: cardiac tissue sample (left or right ventricle, interventricular septum, or pericardium). The receptors stem from a young man with fulminant myocarditis from multisystem inflammatory syndrome in adults (MIS-A) after COVID-19.

V and J are TRBV7-2 and TRBJ2-7, with 8 positions matching TRBD2. The CDR3 runs to 16 residues. With 4 bases clipped from V and 1 base from J, the junction kept 9 bases outside the gene matches. CDR1 SGHTA and CDR2 FQGNSA come from the germline V gene. CDR3 sequence: CASSSNRAGVSYEQYF. For the CDR3, the DNA is TGTGCCAGCAGCTCCAATCGAGCGGGGGTATCCTACGAGCAGTACTTC.

This chain connects TRBV9 to TRBJ2-3; maybe TRBD2 (6 bases). Trimming left V 0 bases short and J 5 bases short, with 13 bases between. This CDR3 spans 15 amino acids. Per germline, CDR1 SGDLS and CDR2 YYNGEE. CDR3 amino acids: CASSVGAGTIDTQYF. The CDR3 nucleotides read TGTGCCAGCAGCGTAGGAGCGGGTACTATAGATACGCAGTATTTT.

The V call is TRBV9, the J call TRBJ1-5, with D unclear. There are 15 residues in the CDR3. Germline CDR1 is SGDLS and CDR2 is YYNGEE. The V end lost 0 bases, the J end lost 6 bases, and 13 bases lay between the germline ends. As DNA, the CDR3 is TGTGCCAGCAGCGTAGAAGGAGCCTACCTTCAGCCCCAGCATTTT. Residues: CASSVEGAYLQPQHF. The complete variable domain, with remaining parts taken from reference TRBV9 and TRBJ1-5, reads DSGVTQTPKHLITATGQRVTLRCSPRSGDLSVYWYQQSLDQGLQFLIQYYNGEERAKGNILERFSAQQFPDLHSELNLSSLELGDSALYFCASSVEGAYLQPQHFGDGTRLSIL.

The chain links TRBV11-3 to TRBJ1-1; D call uncertain. The CDR3 runs to 13 residues. Germline V gene data show CDR1 as SGHNT and CDR2 as YENEEA. Trimming removed 4 bases at V and 1 base at J, with 7 bases between. CDR3 in DNA: TGTGCCAGCAGCTCGAGTCAGAACACTGAAGCTTTCTTT. It yields the protein CASSSSQNTEAFF.

The genes are TRBV7-9 and TRBJ2-7, with a possible D match to TRBD1 (6 bases). The length of the CDR3 is 14 residues. Per the germline V gene, CDR1 is SEHNR and CDR2 is FQNEAQ (reference sequence). The V gene lost 5 bases and the J gene lost 5 bases, with 16 bases spanning the gap. CDR3 sequence reads: CASSKPDRPHEQYF. The CDR3 DNA reads as TGTGCCAGCAGCAAACCCGACAGGCCACACGAGCAGTACTTC.

The chain links TRBV7-9 to TRBJ2-5; 8 bases line up with TRBD2. The V gene end was trimmed by 3 bases and the J gene end by 1 base; junction bases not matched to a gene: 1. Germline loops: CDR1 SEHNR, CDR2 FQNEAQ (reference sequence). This CDR3 region has 14 residues. The CDR3 protein is CASSFSGTQETQYF. In DNA form, the CDR3 reads TGTGCCAGCAGCTTTAGCGGGACCCAAGAGACCCAGTACTTC.

V gene TRBV2 combines with J gene TRBJ1-3; D unclear. Trimming stripped 4 bases from V and 4 bases from J, with 8 bases between. The CDR3 contains 13 residues. The germline CDR1 and CDR2 sequences are SNHLY and FYNNEI. DNA of the CDR3: TGTGCCAGCAGTGCACGGCTAGGAAACACCATATATTTT. This sequence encodes CASSARLGNTIYF. The entire variable domain, with the rest obtained from reference TRBV2 and TRBJ1-3, is as follows: EPEVTQTPSHQVTQMGQEVILRCVPISNHLYFYWYRQILGQKVEFLVSFYNNEISEKSEIFDDQFSVERPDGSNFTLKIRSTKLEDSAMYFCASSARLGNTIYFGEGSWLTVV.

This clone was detected only once. The V gene is TRBV9, the J gene TRBJ1-3; D is perhaps TRBD1 (6 bases). The length of the CDR3 is 16 residues. With 1 base removed from V and 0 bases from J, the gap between germline ends came to 11 bases. Looked up from germline, CDR1 is SGDLS and CDR2 is YYNGEE. Written as DNA, the CDR3 is TGTGCCAGCAGCGTAACGGACAGAGCCTCTGGAAACACCATATATTTT. Translating gives CASSVTDRASGNTIYF.

The gene calls are TRBV7-2 and TRBJ1-1; possible D gene TRBD1, 6 bases. V lost 5 bases, J lost 2 bases, and 15 bases lay in between. Per the germline V gene, CDR1 is SGHTA and CDR2 is FQGNSA. The CDR3 runs 15 residues. The CDR3 sequence: CASSRDIGGNTEAFF. The CDR3 DNA follows: TGTGCCAGCAGCCGGGACATAGGGGGTAACACTGAAGCTTTCTTT.

The genes are TRBV3-1 (or the pseudogene TRBV3-2) and TRBJ2-1; 14 bases are shared with TRBD2. Germline V gene lookup returns CDR1 LGHDT and CDR2 YNNKEL (reference sequence). The CDR3 loop spans 18 amino acids. V lost 1 base and J lost 3; bases outside the gene matches: 5. The CDR3 bases are TGTGCCAGCAGCCAAGTAGGGACTAGCGGGAGAAACTACAATGAGCAGTTCTTC. Translation: CASSQVGTSGRNYNEQFF.

The gene calls are TRBV11-2 and TRBJ1-4; D is perhaps TRBD1 (6 bases). CDR1 and CDR2 (germline): SGHAT, FQNNGV. V lost 8 bases to trimming and J lost 0 bases, with 22 bases between them. CDR3 length equals 18 residues. This chain's CDR3 is CASAGPGQFIPTNEKLFF. As DNA, the CDR3 is TGTGCCAGCGCAGGACCAGGACAGTTCATCCCAACTAATGAAAAACTGTTTTTT. Full variable domain (remainder filled in from reference TRBV11-2 and TRBJ1-4): EAGVAQSPRYKIIEKRQSVAFWCNPISGHATLYWYQQILGQGPKLLIQFQNNGVVDDSQLPKDRFSAERLKGVDSTLKIQPAKLEDSAVYLCASAGPGQFIPTNEKLFFGSGTQLSVL.

The V and J genes are TRBV6-4 and TRBJ2-7; 8 nucleotides line up with TRBD2. Looked up from germline, CDR1 is MRHNA and CDR2 is SNTAGT. The CDR3 is 13 residues long. Trimming took 5 bases from V and 4 from J; bases not matched to a gene: 4. CDR3 sequence reads: CASSFSGRYEQYF. CDR3 DNA sequence: TGTGCCAGCAGTTTCAGCGGGAGATACGAGCAGTACTTC.

The rearrangement uses TRBV3-1 (or the pseudogene TRBV3-2) and TRBJ2-6, with D unclear. This CDR3 is 19 amino acids long. Germline V gene lookup returns CDR1 LGHDT and CDR2 YNNKEL (reference sequence). Trimming took off 3 bases at V and 0 bases at J, with 18 bases between the two ends. CDR3 amino acids: CASSQLQKALSSGANVLTF. The CDR3 DNA follows: TGTGCCAGCAGCCAGTTGCAGAAGGCCCTTAGCTCTGGGGCCAACGTCCTGACTTTC.

This clone was counted a single time. The rearrangement joins TRBV27 to TRBJ2-7; tentatively, D is TRBD1 (6 bases). The CDR3 sequence is 17 residues long. The ends were cut back, 6 bases at V and 0 bases at J, with 21 bases in the middle. Germline values: CDR1 MNHEY, CDR2 SMNVEV (reference sequence). The CDR3 DNA reads as TGTGCCAGCAGACGACTAAACCGGGACACGAGCTCCTACGAGCAGTACTTC. This encodes CASRRLNRDTSSYEQYF.

The rearrangement links TRBV4-3 to TRBJ1-2; D gene ambiguous. Germline V lookup: CDR1 LGHNA, CDR2 YSLEER. The CDR3 consists of 13 residues. The V gene lost 0 bases and the J gene lost 6 bases, with 8 bases spanning the gap. In DNA form, the CDR3 reads TGCGCCAGCAGCCAAGAGGTAGAGGATGGCTACACCTTC. Its translation is CASSQEVEDGYTF.

The genes are TRBV6-6 and TRBJ1-1; the match to TRBD1 covers 7 bases. V lost 7 bases, J lost 1 base, and 6 bases stayed unmatched. The CDR3 runs 14 residues. Germline CDR1 MNHNY, CDR2 SVGAGI (reference sequence). CDR3 sequence reads: CASTLGDRNTEAFF. In nucleotides, the CDR3 is TGTGCCAGCACCCTAGGGGACAGGAACACTGAAGCTTTCTTT.

The chain joins TRBV10-1 to TRBJ1-1; TRBD1 aligns across 8 bases. V trimming: 6 bases; J trimming: 1 base; junction bases outside the gene matches: 7. Germline CDR1 and CDR2: WNHNN and SYGVQD (reference sequence). The CDR3 sequence is 15 residues long. CDR3 nucleotide sequence: TGCGCCAGCAGGGTCAGGGGGCAACGGAACACTGAAGCTTTCTTT. Translated, it gives CASRVRGQRNTEAFF.

The chain employs TRBV7-8 and TRBJ2-5; unclear D gene. The CDR3 runs to 11 residues. With 4 bases removed from V and 7 bases from J, the gap between germline ends came to 7 bases. CDR1 is SGHVS and CDR2 is FQNEAQ in the germline V gene. CDR3: CASSSTGTQYF. The CDR3, as DNA: TGTGCCAGCAGCTCAACTGGGACCCAGTACTTC.

V usage is TRBV2 and J usage is TRBJ2-5; perhaps TRBD1 as D (6 bases). The CDR3 consists of 15 residues. Germline V gives CDR1 SNHLY, CDR2 FYNNEI. V gave up 6 bases and J gave up 2 bases, with 16 bases separating them. The CDR3 sequence is CASSPTGTTQETQYF. As DNA, the CDR3 is TGTGCCAGCAGCCCGACCGGGACAACGCAAGAGACCCAGTACTTC.

CDR3 in DNA: TGTGCCAGCAGCTTAGAGTTGGCTAGCGGGGAGGGGGAGTTCTTC. Translating gives CASSLELASGEGEFF. The chain couples TRBV11-2 to TRBJ2-1, with 9 positions matching TRBD2. CDR1 is SGHAT, CDR2 FQNNGV, per germline. V lost 0 bases, J lost 14 bases, and 11 bases stayed unmatched. The CDR3 is 15 amino acids.

The rearrangement joins TRBV6-5 to TRBJ1-6; D might be TRBD1 (5 bases). Trimming took off 6 bases at V and 7 bases at J, with 10 bases between the two ends. Germline V lookup: CDR1 MNHEY, CDR2 SVGAGI. This CDR3 is 13 amino acids long. The DNA for the CDR3 is TGTGCCAGCAGCCCAGGGTACAATTCACCCCTCCACTTT. This codes for CASSPGYNSPLHF.

This clone has more than one count but fewer than ten. The chain employs TRBV28 and TRBJ1-4; tentative D call: TRBD1 (5 bases). The V end was cut by 6 bases, the J end by 4 bases, with 15 bases between. The CDR3 runs 15 residues. Germline V gene sequence: CDR1 MDHEN, CDR2 SYDVKM. This CDR3 reads CASRPFRGGNEKLFF. The CDR3 DNA follows: TGTGCCAGCAGGCCCTTCCGGGGGGGTAATGAAAAACTGTTTTTT.

This chain joins TRBV19 and TRBJ1-5; no clear D. Trimming took 1 base from V and 0 from J, leaving 7 bases between them. This CDR3 is built from 15 residues. From germline, CDR1 is LNHDA and CDR2 SQIVND (reference sequence). CDR3: CASSIGHHSNQPQHF. CDR3 coding DNA: TGTGCCAGTAGTATAGGACACCATAGCAATCAGCCCCAGCATTTT.

This clone occurred once. This chain links TRBV5-1 with TRBJ2-5; TRBD1 agrees at 7 bases. Looked up from germline, CDR1 is SGHRS and CDR2 is YFSETQ. The junction had 8 bases not matched to a gene; V was cut back by 7 bases and J by 2 bases. The CDR3 is made up of 14 amino acids. CDR3 in amino acids: CASRQGLGQETQYF. As DNA, the CDR3 is TGCGCCAGCCGACAGGGATTGGGACAAGAGACCCAGTACTTC.

The chain's CDR3 is CASSPTGELFF. The DNA for the CDR3 is TGTGCCAGCAGCCCCACCGGGGAGCTGTTTTTT. J is TRBJ2-2 and V is TRBV7-2; no definite D call. CDR3 size: 11 residues. Trimming shortened V by 5 bases and J by 4 bases, and 2 bases separated the two germline ends. Germline V CDR1 and CDR2: SGHTA, FQGNSA.

The sample holds a few counts of this clone. The V and J genes are TRBV10-3 and TRBJ2-7, with D hard to call. V lost 7 bases to trimming and J lost 3 bases, with 13 bases between them. This CDR3 has 13 amino acids. Germline V gene lookup returns CDR1 ENHRY and CDR2 SYGVKD. For the CDR3, the DNA is TGTGCCATCATGGGCGGAAGAGGCTACGAGCAGTACTTC. Translation gives CAIMGGRGYEQYF.

The J gene is TRBJ2-7, the V gene TRBV19, with a weak D call TRBD2 (5 bases). The CDR3 sequence is 19 residues long. V gave up 1 base and J gave up 3 bases, with 25 bases separating them. The germline CDR1 and CDR2 sequences are LNHDA and SQIVND (reference sequence). The CDR3 sequence: CASSIVAGKMTTENYEQYF. CDR3 coding DNA: TGTGCCAGTAGTATAGTGGCGGGTAAGATGACAACGGAAAACTACGAGCAGTACTTC.

This clone was counted a single time. The J gene is TRBJ2-7, the V gene TRBV24-1; tentative D call: TRBD2 (6 bases). From germline, CDR1 is KGHDR and CDR2 SFDVKD. CDR3 length: 14 residues. Trimming pared 3 bases from V and 0 bases from J, leaving 8 bases between. CDR3 DNA sequence: TGTGCCACCAGTGATACTAGCAACTCCTACGAGCAGTACTTC. This translates into CATSDTSNSYEQYF.

This clone has only one observation. The rearrangement links TRBV28 to TRBJ1-2; D unresolved. CDR1 is MDHEN, CDR2 SYDVKM, per germline. The V gene lost 2 bases and the J gene lost 8 bases, with 9 bases spanning the gap. The CDR3 has 12 residues. CDR3 region: CASSLRGRGYTF. DNA of the CDR3: TGTGCCAGCAGTTTAAGAGGGAGGGGCTACACCTTC.

This clone is large by share. The chain has TRBV21-1 and TRBJ2-3. TRBV21-1 represents a pseudogene. The CDR3 has 14 amino acids. CDR3 bases: TGTGCCAGCAGCAAAGTTGGGGGAACAGATACGCAGTATTTT. Its protein is CASSKVGGTDTQYF.

This clone occurred once. The genes are TRBV5-5 and TRBJ1-2, with D unclear. This CDR3 has 12 residues. Between the trimmed V and J ends, which lost 5 bases and 5 bases, there was a span of 10 bases. CDR1 is SGHKS and CDR2 is YYEKEE in the germline V gene (reference sequence). CDR3 loop: CASRNELYGYTF. In DNA, the CDR3 is TGTGCCAGCAGAAATGAATTGTATGGCTACACCTTC.